This is a list of T cell receptor beta chains from one sample in a study of blood T cell repertoires in COVID-19. Produced via immunoSEQ multiplex PCR; TCRdb's table is partial and in-frame only. This repertoire shows approximately 300,000 clones, 75% to 90% found once; its top ten account for more than 3.5%. Input material: PBMCs or T cells enriched from blood (not recorded which). The receptors stem from a woman aged 30 to 39 who had recovered from COVID-19. CDR3s leave out the opening cysteine and the closing phenylalanine or tryptophan. The order of the fields is J gene, V gene, CDR3 protein.

j_call: TRBJ1-5; v_call: TRBV20-1; cdr3_aa: SASRDRVLSNQPQH
j_call: TRBJ1-2; v_call: TRBV18; cdr3_aa: ASSHQPGQGNDGYT
j_call: TRBJ2-1; v_call: TRBV9; cdr3_aa: ASSPRAGGYYNEQF
j_call: TRBJ1-3; v_call: TRBV5-6; cdr3_aa: ASSFPRNGNTIY
j_call: TRBJ1-5; v_call: TRBV9; cdr3_aa: ASSATVGNQPQH
j_call: TRBJ1-1; v_call: TRBV28; cdr3_aa: ASSSLQGTVTEAF
j_call: TRBJ2-1; v_call: TRBV7-3; cdr3_aa: ASSRQGAKVNEQF
j_call: TRBJ1-5; v_call: TRBV30; cdr3_aa: AWWDSGYRYSNQPQH
j_call: TRBJ1-1; v_call: TRBV11-2; cdr3_aa: ASSLAGFWNTEAF
j_call: TRBJ1-1; v_call: TRBV3-1/TRBV3-2; cdr3_aa: ASSQVTGSVEAF
j_call: TRBJ2-4; v_call: TRBV3-1/TRBV3-2; cdr3_aa: ASSQGPAGTSGELAKNIQY
j_call: TRBJ2-7; v_call: TRBV28; cdr3_aa: ASSTAALGHPKSYEQY
j_call: TRBJ1-4; v_call: TRBV10-3; cdr3_aa: AICGREGEKLF
j_call: TRBJ1-1; v_call: TRBV6-6; cdr3_aa: ASSPSFDRTNTEAF
j_call: TRBJ1-2; v_call: TRBV25-1; cdr3_aa: ASSTGTGPYGYT
j_call: TRBJ2-5; v_call: TRBV4-2; cdr3_aa: ASSQEGAGGLATQY
j_call: TRBJ2-3; v_call: TRBV5-4; cdr3_aa: ASSSSGTGVLDTQY
j_call: TRBJ1-2; v_call: TRBV6-4; cdr3_aa: ASSENRQNYGYT
j_call: TRBJ1-1; v_call: TRBV7-9; cdr3_aa: ASSFTGAEAF
j_call: TRBJ2-2; v_call: TRBV27; cdr3_aa: ASSSLRTGGVANTGELF
j_call: TRBJ2-6; v_call: TRBV11-2; cdr3_aa: ASSLIKGGTGANVLT
j_call: TRBJ1-2; v_call: TRBV30; cdr3_aa: AWSPDRRYGYT
j_call: TRBJ2-1; v_call: TRBV19; cdr3_aa: ASSKAGGNHNEQF
j_call: TRBJ1-4; v_call: TRBV5-1; cdr3_aa: ASSLSGGKEEKLF
j_call: TRBJ2-7; v_call: TRBV6-5; cdr3_aa: ATTPGTQYEQY
j_call: TRBJ1-5; v_call: TRBV20-1; cdr3_aa: SASSGGRGRIGNQPQH
j_call: TRBJ1-2; v_call: TRBV5-1; cdr3_aa: ASSSGQERGYT